Listed below are T cell receptor beta chains from one sample, sequenced in a study of T cell repertoires in cytomegalovirus infection. TCRdb called the reads again in MiXCR, with one record for every CDR3 protein. The repertoire has 75,000 to 95,000 distinct CDR3 sequences, 45% to 50% of them found once; the top ten carry roughly 93%. No antigen has been assigned to these receptors. Here the sequenced sample was CD8+ T cells from cultured PBMCs, taken from culture after CMV antigen stimulation. The receptors originated from a human donor in good health (CMV status not recorded). Some clones in this sample may be carry-over from other donors' samples. The CDR3 runs from the conserved cysteine through the conserved F or W. The D gene is left open where the match is weak. Where a row states a size, it is once, few, many or the class of an expanded clone; other rows omit it.

j_gene	abundance	d_gene	v_gene	CDR3nt	CDR3aa
TRBJ1-3	NA	TRBD1	TRBV5-6	TGTGCCAGCAGCTGGGGGACAGGGAGTCGAACCGAGATATATTTT	CASSWGTGSRTEIYF
TRBJ2-7	NA	NA	TRBV29-1	TGCAGCGTTGAAGAAGGGGCGTCCTACGAGCAGTACTTC	CSVEEGASYEQYF
TRBJ2-1	NA	NA	TRBV19	TGTGCCAGTAGTTTCTCCCTGACGTACAATGAGCAGTTCTTC	CASSFSLTYNEQFF
TRBJ2-3	NA	NA	TRBV5-1	TGCGCCAGCAGCTTGGCCTACGGGGGGCCCCGCACAGATACGCAGTATTTT	CASSLAYGGPRTDTQYF
TRBJ2-7	NA	TRBD2	TRBV7-2	TGTGCCAGCAGCTTAGCGACTAGCGGGGTAACCTACGAGCAGTACTTC	CASSLATSGVTYEQYF
TRBJ2-1	NA	TRBD2	TRBV4-2	TGTGCCAGCAGCCAAGATGAAATAATACTAGCGGGAGGTCAAGTGTACAATGAGCAGTTCTTC	CASSQDEIILAGGQVYNEQFF
TRBJ2-5	NA	NA	TRBV5-6	TGTGCCAGCAGCTTGGCTGAGGTCCCACTCCAAGAGACCCAGTACTTC	CASSLAEVPLQETQYF
TRBJ2-1	NA	NA	TRBV27	TGTGCCAGCGGCCCCCAAGGTTACTACAATGAGCAGTTCTTC	CASGPQGYYNEQFF
TRBJ2-1	few	NA	TRBV5-4	TGTGCCAGCAGCTTGGCTTCGGGTCGGAAACATACCAATGAGCAGTTCTTC	CASSLASGRKHTNEQFF
TRBJ1-1	NA	NA	TRBV15	TGTGCCACCAGCAGAAAAGCGACAGAGAACACTGAAGCTTTCTTT	CATSRKATENTEAFF
TRBJ2-3	NA	NA	TRBV27	TGTGCCAGCAGTTTATCGAGGGTAGCTCCACCAGATACGCAGTATTTT	CASSLSRVAPPDTQYF
TRBJ1-2	many	NA	TRBV7-8	TGTGCCAGCAGCTTAGCTGGACAAATAGCTAACTATGGCTACACCTTC	CASSLAGQIANYGYTF
TRBJ2-3	few	TRBD2	TRBV6-4	TGTGCCAGCAGTGCTTTAGCGGGAGGAGGAGATACGCAGTATTTT	CASSALAGGGDTQYF
TRBJ2-2	NA	NA	TRBV7-6	TGTGCCAGCAGCCCTCTGACAGGGAACACCGGGGAGCTGTTTTTT	CASSPLTGNTGELFF
TRBJ2-2	NA	NA	TRBV24-1	TGTGCCACCTCGGCAACCGAGGACACCGGGGAGCTGTTTTTT	CATSATEDTGELFF
TRBJ2-3	many	NA	TRBV7-2	TGTGCCAGCAGCTCCAATCCGGCGGCAGATACGCAGTATTTT	CASSSNPAADTQYF